This T cell receptor beta chain was observed in a study of CD8+ T cells in alopecia areata. Germline V gene lookup returns CDR1 SQVTM and CDR2 ANQGSEA. The CDR3 loop spans 14 amino acids. The ends were cut back, 7 bases at V and 5 bases at J, with 20 bases in the middle. RNA extraction was followed by reverse transcription into cDNA, which acted as the sequencing template. The data were produced by immunoSEQ multiplex PCR, yet TCRdb's version contains in-frame clones alone and is incomplete. The data show about 250,000 clones, with about 62% seen just once and 0.75% to 0.95% held by the top ten. Treatment here: oral pan-JAK inhibitor, 5-10 mg twice daily. In alopecia areata patients, both lesional scalp punch biopsies and peripheral blood were collected.

The sequenced sample was CD4+ T cells sorted from blood, obtained between weeks 51 and 52, from a patient treated with tofacitinib. The rearrangement uses TRBV29-1 and TRBJ1-1; weak D call: TRBD1 (6 bases). This TCR was sampled from a human donor with alopecia areata. Written as DNA, the CDR3 is TGCAGCGCCCCGGTGAGGGGGAGGCATACTGAAGCTTTCTTT. This codes for CSAPVRGRHTEAFF.